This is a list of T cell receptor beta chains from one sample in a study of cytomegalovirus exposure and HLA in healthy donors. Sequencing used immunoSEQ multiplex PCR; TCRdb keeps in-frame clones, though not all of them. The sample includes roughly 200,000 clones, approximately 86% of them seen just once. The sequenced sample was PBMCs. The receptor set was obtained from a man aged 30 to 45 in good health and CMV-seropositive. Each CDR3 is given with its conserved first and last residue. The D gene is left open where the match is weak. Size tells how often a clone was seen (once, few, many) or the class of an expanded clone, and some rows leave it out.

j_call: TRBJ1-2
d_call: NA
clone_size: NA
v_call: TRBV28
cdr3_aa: CASSSTPRTVGYTF
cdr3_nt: TGTGCCAGCAGTTCAACACCCCGAACCGTTGGCTACACCTTC

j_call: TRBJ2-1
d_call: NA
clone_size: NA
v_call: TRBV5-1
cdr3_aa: CASSLGGGEQFF
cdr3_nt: TGCGCCAGCAGCTTGGGAGGCGGGGAGCAGTTCTTC

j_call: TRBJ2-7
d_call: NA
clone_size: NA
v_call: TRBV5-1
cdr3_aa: CASSAGQTIYEQYF
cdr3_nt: TGCGCCAGCAGCGCGGGACAGACAATATACGAGCAGTACTTC

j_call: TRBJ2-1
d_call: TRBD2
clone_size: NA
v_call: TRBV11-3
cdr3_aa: CASSEGGRGGGEQFF
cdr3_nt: TGTGCCAGCAGCGAGGGAGGGAGAGGAGGAGGTGAGCAGTTCTTC

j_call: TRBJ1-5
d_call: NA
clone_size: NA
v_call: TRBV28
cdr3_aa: CASTRTANQPQHF
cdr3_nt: TGTGCCAGCACCCGGACAGCGAATCAGCCCCAGCATTTT

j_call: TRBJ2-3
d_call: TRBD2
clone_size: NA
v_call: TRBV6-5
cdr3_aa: CASKRGDTDTQYF
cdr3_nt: TGTGCCAGTAAGCGGGGGGACACAGATACGCAGTATTTT

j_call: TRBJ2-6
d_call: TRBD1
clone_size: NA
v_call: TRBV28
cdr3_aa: CASSERLGTGGGPGANVLTF
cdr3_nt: TGTGCCAGCAGTGAACGACTAGGGACAGGGGGCGGGCCTGGGGCCAACGTCCTGACTTTC

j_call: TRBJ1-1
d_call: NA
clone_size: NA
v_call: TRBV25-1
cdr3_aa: CASSEVGRVNTEAFF
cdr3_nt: TGTGCCAGCAGTGAGGTCGGCAGGGTGAACACTGAAGCTTTCTTT

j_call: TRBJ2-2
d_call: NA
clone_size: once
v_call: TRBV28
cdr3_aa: CASRLNTGELFF
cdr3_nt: TGTGCCAGCAGACTGAACACCGGGGAGCTGTTTTTT

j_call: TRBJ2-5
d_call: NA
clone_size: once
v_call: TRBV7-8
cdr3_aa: CASSLLEGAGETQYF
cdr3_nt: TGTGCCAGCAGCTTACTGGAGGGGGCGGGAGAGACCCAGTACTTC